This note documents a single TCR beta chain sequence. This clonotype was detected many times. Its antigen is still unknown. No much larger clone is present one base from it, and per-base qualities are unavailable. The germline V gene encodes CDR1 MDHEN and CDR2 SYDVKM. Compared with germline, V lacks 4 bases and J lacks 6 bases; bases without a gene match: 5. The CDR3 measures 15 amino acids from cysteine to phenylalanine. Just the 45-base CDR3 DNA is kept, in frame starting at base 1. The sample is drawn from a study of glioma-infiltrating T cells (dated by TCRdb to 2016 to 2017). In the study overall: TCR alpha- and beta-chain repertoires were sequenced from glioma tissue, non-neoplastic brain tissue and matched peripheral blood mononuclear cells. To gauge divergence between tissue and blood T-cell populations, every tissue-infiltrating repertoire was compared against the peripheral blood repertoire from the same patient. Three low-grade glioma patients, several primary glioblastoma patients and three non-glioma patients contributing non-neoplastic brain tissue were included in the paired cohort. Results the study describes overall, beyond this receptor: Very few CDR3 sequences were found to be shared between tissue and blood, and this scarcity was attributed to high CDR3 diversity and limited sampling. In non-neoplastic patients, VJ-independent divergence between tissue and blood fell below expectation, whereas in all gliomas, and especially in low-grade gliomas, the divergence rose above expectation. The group comparisons were based on small numbers of patients: three non-neoplastic, three low-grade glioma and several glioblastoma patients.

The iRepertoire nested amplicon-rescue multiplex PCR (arm-PCR) platform was used to amplify TCR alpha and beta CDR3 regions from RNA. For one-step reverse transcription and amplification, roughly 90-450 ng of tissue mRNA or PBMC total RNA was used as input. Following bead purification, Illumina adapters were added by a secondary multiplex PCR, and the libraries were gel-purified between 200 and 400 bp. Internal 6-nucleotide barcodes were carried by the libraries and were used for demultiplexing. Sequencing of the libraries was done on an Illumina MiSeq using 2x220 or 2x250 nucleotide paired-end reads. Processing in the source paper ran as follows. FLASH 1.2.11 was used to merge paired reads, and BWA-MEM then aligned the reads to the GRCh37 human genome before TRA and TRB reads were extracted. For V and J assignment, an IMGT-derived reference of cassette sequences and CDR3 motifs that included pseudogenes was used. Three-frame translation of reads was performed, and productive CDR3s were defined as those with a C...FGXG motif and no stop codons. Unique combinations of V-J cassette pair and CDR3 amino acid sequence were defined as clonotypes. Reads were filtered by Hamming distance, thresholded by each sample's sequence error rate in mapped regions. The raw public data were reprocessed by TCRdb itself: fastp quality trimming at Q25, MiXCR clonotype calling, in-frame beta chains only. Each entry is one CDR3 protein sequence, shown with its most common DNA and genes. TCRdb, rather than the study authors, made the V and J calls. Recorded for this sample are under 150,000 distinct CDR3 sequences; more than 20% of them occurred a single time. 25% to 30% of the sample goes to the ten largest clones.

This receptor chain uses TRBV28 and TRBJ2-1; 11 junctional bases match TRBD2. Sequencing was performed on glioma tissue, nonneoplastic brain tissue, or PBMCs (not recorded which). This clonotype originated in a human donor with low-grade glioma or glioblastoma, undergoing nonglioma brain surgery, or in good health (not recorded which). In nucleotide form, the sequence is TGTGCCAGCAGTTACGTAGCGGGGGGGCGCAATGAGCAGTTCTTC. This codes for CASSYVAGGRNEQFF.